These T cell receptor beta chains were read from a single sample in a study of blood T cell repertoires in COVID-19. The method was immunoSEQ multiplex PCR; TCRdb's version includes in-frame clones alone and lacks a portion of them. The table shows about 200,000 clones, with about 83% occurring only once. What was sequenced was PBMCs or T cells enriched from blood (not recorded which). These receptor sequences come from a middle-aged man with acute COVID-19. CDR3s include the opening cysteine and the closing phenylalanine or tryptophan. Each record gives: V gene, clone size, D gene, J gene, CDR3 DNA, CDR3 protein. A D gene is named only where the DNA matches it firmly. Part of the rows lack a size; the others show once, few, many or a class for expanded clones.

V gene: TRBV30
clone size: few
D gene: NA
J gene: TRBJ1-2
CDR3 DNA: TGTGCCTGGAGTTTGAAGGGGGTGAGGGGCTACACCTTC
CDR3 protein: CAWSLKGVRGYTF

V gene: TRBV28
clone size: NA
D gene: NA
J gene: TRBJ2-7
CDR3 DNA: TGTGCCAGCAGCAGACAGTCCCGCTACGAGCAGTACTTC
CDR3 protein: CASSRQSRYEQYF

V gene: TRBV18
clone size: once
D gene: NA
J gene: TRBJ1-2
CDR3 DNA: TGTGCCAGCTCACCACCACAGGAAAACTATGGCTACACCTTC
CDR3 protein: CASSPPQENYGYTF

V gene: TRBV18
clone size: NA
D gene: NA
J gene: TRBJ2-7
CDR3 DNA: TGTGCCAGCTCCCCGAGGGGGTCCCCCTACGAGCAGTACTTC
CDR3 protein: CASSPRGSPYEQYF

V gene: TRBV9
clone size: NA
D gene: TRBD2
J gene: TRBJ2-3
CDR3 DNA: TGTGCCAGCAGCGTAGAGAGCGGGGGGCACGTAGATACGCAGTATTTT
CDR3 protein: CASSVESGGHVDTQYF

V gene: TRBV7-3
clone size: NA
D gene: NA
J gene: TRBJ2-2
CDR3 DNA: TGTGCCAGCAGCTCGACATCCTCTAGTTGGGGGACTTCGAACACCGGGGAGCTGTTTTTT
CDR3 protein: CASSSTSSSWGTSNTGELFF

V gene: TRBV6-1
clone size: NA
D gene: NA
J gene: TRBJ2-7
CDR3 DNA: TGTGCCAGCAGTGATGCAGGGGGAGGCAACGAGCAGTACTTC
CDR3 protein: CASSDAGGGNEQYF

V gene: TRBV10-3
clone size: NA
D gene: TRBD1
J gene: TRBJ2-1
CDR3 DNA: TGTGCCATCAGTGAGTCGAGGCCCTCCCGGACAGGGGGCGATCATTACAATGAGCAGTTCTTC
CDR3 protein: CAISESRPSRTGGDHYNEQFF

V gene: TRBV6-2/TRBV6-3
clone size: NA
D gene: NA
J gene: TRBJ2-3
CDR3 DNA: TGTGCCAGCAGTTACTCGGGAGCTGGCACAGATACGCAGTATTTT
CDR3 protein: CASSYSGAGTDTQYF

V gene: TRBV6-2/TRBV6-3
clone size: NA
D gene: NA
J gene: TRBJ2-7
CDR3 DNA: TGTGCCAGCAGTCTGGGACTTTCCTACGAGCAGTACTTC
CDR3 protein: CASSLGLSYEQYF

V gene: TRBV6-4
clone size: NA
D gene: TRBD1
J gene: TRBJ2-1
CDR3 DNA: TGTGCCAGCAGTGACGAGGACAGGTCCTACAATGAGCAGTTCTTC
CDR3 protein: CASSDEDRSYNEQFF

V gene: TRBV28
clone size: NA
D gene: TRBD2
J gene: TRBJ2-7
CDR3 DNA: TGTGCCAGCTCCGGGAGGCGTGGTTCCTACGAGCAGTACTTC
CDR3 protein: CASSGRRGSYEQYF

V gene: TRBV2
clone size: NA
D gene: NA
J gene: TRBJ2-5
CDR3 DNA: TGTGCCAGCAGACTTCAAGAGACCCAGTACTTC
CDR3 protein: CASRLQETQYF

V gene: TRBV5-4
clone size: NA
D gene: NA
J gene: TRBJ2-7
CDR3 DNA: TGTGCCAGCAGCTTACTAGGGTACGAGCAGTACTTC
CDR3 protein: CASSLLGYEQYF

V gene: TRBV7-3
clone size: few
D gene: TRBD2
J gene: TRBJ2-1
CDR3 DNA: TGTGCCAGCAGCCGGGGACTAGCTGGCTACAATGAGCAGTTCTTC
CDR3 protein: CASSRGLAGYNEQFF

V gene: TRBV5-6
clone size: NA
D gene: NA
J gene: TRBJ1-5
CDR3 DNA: TGTGCCAGCAGCTTACAAGATCAGCCCCAGCATTTT
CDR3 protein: CASSLQDQPQHF

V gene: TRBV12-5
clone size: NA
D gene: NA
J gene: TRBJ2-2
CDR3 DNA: TGTGCTAGTGGTTTAACCGGGTACACCGGGGAGCTGTTTTTT
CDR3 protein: CASGLTGYTGELFF

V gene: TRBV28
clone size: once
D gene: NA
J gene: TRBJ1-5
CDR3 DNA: TGTGCCAGCAGTCTGACAGGTAGCAATCAGCCCCAGCATTTT
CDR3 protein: CASSLTGSNQPQHF

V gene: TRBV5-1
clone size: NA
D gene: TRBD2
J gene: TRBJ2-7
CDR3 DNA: TGCGCCAGCAGCCCATTAGCGGGGGGCCCTGACGAGCAGTACTTC
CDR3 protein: CASSPLAGGPDEQYF

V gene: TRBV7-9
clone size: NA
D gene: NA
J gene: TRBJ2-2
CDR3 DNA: TGTGCCAGCAGCTTAGAAGGGCAGGGAACCGGGGAGCTGTTTTTT
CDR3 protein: CASSLEGQGTGELFF

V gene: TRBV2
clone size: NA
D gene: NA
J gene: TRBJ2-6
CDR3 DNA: TGTGCCAGCAGTCCAATTCGGGAGTCTGGGGCCAACGTCCTGACTTTC
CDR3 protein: CASSPIRESGANVLTF

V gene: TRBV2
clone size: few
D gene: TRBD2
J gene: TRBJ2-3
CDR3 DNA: TGTGCCAGCATGTCTAGCGGGGTCCTAGGGGATACGCAGTATTTT
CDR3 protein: CASMSSGVLGDTQYF

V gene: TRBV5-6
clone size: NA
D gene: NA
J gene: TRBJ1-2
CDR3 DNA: TGTGCCAGCAGCTTCAGGTCCCCCTATGGCTACACCTTC
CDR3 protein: CASSFRSPYGYTF

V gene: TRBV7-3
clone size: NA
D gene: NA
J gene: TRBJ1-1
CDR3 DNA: TGTGCCAGCAGCTTAGGCCGGAACACTGAAGCTTTCTTT
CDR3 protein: CASSLGRNTEAFF

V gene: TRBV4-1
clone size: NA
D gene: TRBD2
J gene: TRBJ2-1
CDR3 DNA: TGCGCCAGCAGCCAAGATTCCCGGACTAGCGGGAAGGGCAATGAGCAGTTCTTC
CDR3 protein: CASSQDSRTSGKGNEQFF

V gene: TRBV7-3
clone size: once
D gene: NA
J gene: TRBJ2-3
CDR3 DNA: TGTGCCAGCAGCTTAACGGGAGTGGCAGATACGCAGTATTTT
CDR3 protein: CASSLTGVADTQYF

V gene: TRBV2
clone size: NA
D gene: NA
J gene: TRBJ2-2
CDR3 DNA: TGTGCCAGCAGTGAAGTGGGGCGGACCGGGGAGCTGTTTTTT
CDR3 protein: CASSEVGRTGELFF

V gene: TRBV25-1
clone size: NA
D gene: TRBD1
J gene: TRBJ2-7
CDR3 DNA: TGTGCCAGCAGTATAGGTGGGACAGCTTCCTACGAGCAGTACTTC
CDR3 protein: CASSIGGTASYEQYF

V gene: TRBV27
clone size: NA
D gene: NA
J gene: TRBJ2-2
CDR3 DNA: TGTGCCAGCAGTTTCCAATCCACCGGGGAGCTGTTTTTT
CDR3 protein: CASSFQSTGELFF

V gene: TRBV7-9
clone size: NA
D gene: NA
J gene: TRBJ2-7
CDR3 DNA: TGTGCCAGCAGCTTACGGCAGGGGCTCTCCTACGAGCAGTACTTC
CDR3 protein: CASSLRQGLSYEQYF

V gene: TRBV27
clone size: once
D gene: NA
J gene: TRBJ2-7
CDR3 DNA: TGTGCCAGCAGTTTATCAGGGGGGGGACGCGCCGAGCAGTACTTC
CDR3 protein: CASSLSGGGRAEQYF

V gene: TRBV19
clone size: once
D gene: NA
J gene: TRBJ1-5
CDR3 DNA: TGTGCCAGTAGTATAGGGGGGGAGCATCAGCCCCAGCATTTT
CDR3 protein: CASSIGGEHQPQHF

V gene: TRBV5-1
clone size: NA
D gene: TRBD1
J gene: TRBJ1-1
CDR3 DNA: TGCGCCAGCAGCTCAATCGTGACAGGGGGCTCGGTGAACACTGAAGCTTTCTTT
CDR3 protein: CASSSIVTGGSVNTEAFF

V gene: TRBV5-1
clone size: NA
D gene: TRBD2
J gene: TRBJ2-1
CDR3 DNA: TGCGCCAGCAGCGACAGCGGGAAGGTAAATGAGCAGTTCTTC
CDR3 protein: CASSDSGKVNEQFF

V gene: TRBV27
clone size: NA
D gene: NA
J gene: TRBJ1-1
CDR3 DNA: TGTGCCAGCAGTTCGATTCGGTACACTGAAGCTTTCTTT
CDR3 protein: CASSSIRYTEAFF

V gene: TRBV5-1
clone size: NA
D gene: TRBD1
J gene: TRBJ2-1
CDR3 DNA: TGCGCCAGCCGGCTTTTCCCAGGACAGGGCTCTGAGCAGTTCTTC
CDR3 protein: CASRLFPGQGSEQFF

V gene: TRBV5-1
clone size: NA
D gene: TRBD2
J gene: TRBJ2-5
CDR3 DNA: TGCGCCAGCAGCGTAGCGGGAATGGAGACCCAGTACTTC
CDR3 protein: CASSVAGMETQYF

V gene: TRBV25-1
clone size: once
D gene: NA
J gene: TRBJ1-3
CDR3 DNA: TGTGCCAGCAGTGAATGGGGCAGCCTCTCTGGAAACACCATATATTTT
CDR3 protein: CASSEWGSLSGNTIYF

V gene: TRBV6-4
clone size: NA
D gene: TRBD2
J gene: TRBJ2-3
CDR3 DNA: TGTGCCAGCAGTCTACTAGCGGGAGCTTCAGATACGCAGTATTTT
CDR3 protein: CASSLLAGASDTQYF

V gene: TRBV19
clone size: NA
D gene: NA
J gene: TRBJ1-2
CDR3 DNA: TGTGCCAGTAGTACTAGCCGGACCGTTGGGAGAGGCTACACCTTC
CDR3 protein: CASSTSRTVGRGYTF

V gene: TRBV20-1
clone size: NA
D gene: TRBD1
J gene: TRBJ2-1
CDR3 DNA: TGCAGTGCTTACAGGGGTAATGAGCAGTTCTTC
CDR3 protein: CSAYRGNEQFF

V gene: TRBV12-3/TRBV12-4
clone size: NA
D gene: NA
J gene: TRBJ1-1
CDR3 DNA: TGTGCCAGCAGACAGGGTATGGCTGAAGCTTTCTTT
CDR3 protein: CASRQGMAEAFF